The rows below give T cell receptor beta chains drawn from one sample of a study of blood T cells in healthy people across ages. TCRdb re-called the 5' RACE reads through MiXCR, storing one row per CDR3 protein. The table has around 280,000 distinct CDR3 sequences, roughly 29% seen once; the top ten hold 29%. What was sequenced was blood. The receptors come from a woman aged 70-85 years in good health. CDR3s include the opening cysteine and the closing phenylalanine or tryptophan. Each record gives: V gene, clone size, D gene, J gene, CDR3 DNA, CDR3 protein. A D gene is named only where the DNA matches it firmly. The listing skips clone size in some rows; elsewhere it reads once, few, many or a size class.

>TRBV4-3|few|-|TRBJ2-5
TGCGCCAGCAGCCAAGGCGGGTCGGCGGAGACCCAGTACTTC
CASSQGGSAETQYF
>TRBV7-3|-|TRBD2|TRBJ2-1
TGTGCCAGCAGCACCAAAGGGACTAGCGAGACCTACAATGAGCAGTTCTTC
CASSTKGTSETYNEQFF
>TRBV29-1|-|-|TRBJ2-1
TGCAGCGTTGCAGGGGGGTCCTACAATGAGCAGTTCTTC
CSVAGGSYNEQFF
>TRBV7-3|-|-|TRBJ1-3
TGTGCCAGCAGCTTATATGCAGGCTCTGGAAACACCATATATTTT
CASSLYAGSGNTIYF
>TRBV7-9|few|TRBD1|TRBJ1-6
TGTGCCAGCAGCTTGGACAGGGCCGAGAATTCACCCCTCCACTTT
CASSLDRAENSPLHF
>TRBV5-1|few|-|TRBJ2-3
TGCGCCAGCAATGGGGGAGATACGCAGTATTTT
CASNGGDTQYF
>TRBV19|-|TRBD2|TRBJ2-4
TGTGCCAGTAGTATAGGAATAGCGGGGCGGAAAAACATTCAGTACTTC
CASSIGIAGRKNIQYF
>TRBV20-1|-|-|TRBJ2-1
TGCAGTGCAGTCTGGGCTAGCCCCTACAATGAGCAGTTCTTC
CSAVWASPYNEQFF
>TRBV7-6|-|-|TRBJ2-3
TGTGCCAGCAGCTCTCTTGTACAAAGAACGCAGTATTTT
CASSSLVQRTQYF
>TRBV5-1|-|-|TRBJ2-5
TGCGCCAGCAGCTTGGGGAGTTACCAAGAGACCCAGTACTTC
CASSLGSYQETQYF
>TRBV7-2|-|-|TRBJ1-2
TGTGCCAGCACGAACAGGGCTCATGGCTACACCTTC
CASTNRAHGYTF
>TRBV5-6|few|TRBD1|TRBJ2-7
TGTGCCAGCAGCCAAAAGCCGGGACAGACATACGAGCAGTACTTC
CASSQKPGQTYEQYF
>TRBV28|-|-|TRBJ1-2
TGTGCCAGCACCTGGACAGCAAACTATGGCTACACCTTC
CASTWTANYGYTF
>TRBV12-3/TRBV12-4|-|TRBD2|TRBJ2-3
TGTGCCAGCAGCAATAGCGGGAGGGGAGATACGCAGTATTTT
CASSNSGRGDTQYF
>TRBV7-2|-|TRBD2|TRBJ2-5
TGTGCCAGCAGCTTCGGACAAGCGGGATTTGAGACCCAGTACTTC
CASSFGQAGFETQYF
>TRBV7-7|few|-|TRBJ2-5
TGTGCTAGCAGCTTAGCGCCTGGGCCCCAAGAGACCCAGTACTTC
CASSLAPGPQETQYF
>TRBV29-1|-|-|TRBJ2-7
TGCAGCGCCGTTCCGCCCCCTCCACTGTCGGGGGAGCAGTACTTC
CSAVPPPPLSGEQYF
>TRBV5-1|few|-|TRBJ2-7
TGCGCCAGCAGCGTAAGCGGTGATCCCTACGAGCAGTACTTC
CASSVSGDPYEQYF
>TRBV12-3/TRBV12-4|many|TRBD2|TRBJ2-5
TGTGCCAGCAGTTTACTAGCGGGAGGGGAGACCCAGTACTTC
CASSLLAGGETQYF
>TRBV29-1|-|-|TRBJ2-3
TGCAGCGTTGAAGACGGAAGAGATACGCAGTATTTT
CSVEDGRDTQYF
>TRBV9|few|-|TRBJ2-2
TGTGCCAGCAGCGCATGGACGATCACCGGGGAGCTGTTTTTT
CASSAWTITGELFF
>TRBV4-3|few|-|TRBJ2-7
TGCGCCAGCAGCCAAGATCGCGGTCACGACTACGAGCAGTACTTC
CASSQDRGHDYEQYF
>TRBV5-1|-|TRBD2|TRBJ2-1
TGCGCCAGCAGCTTAGGAAGCGGGAGTCTAGGGGAGCAGTTCTTC
CASSLGSGSLGEQFF
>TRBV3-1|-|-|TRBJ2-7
TGTGCCAGCAGTAGTCAGACTAGCTACGAGCAGTACTTC
CASSSQTSYEQYF
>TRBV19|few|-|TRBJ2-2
TGTGCCAGTAGTAGACGGTCCGGGGAGCTGTTTTTT
CASSRRSGELFF